This TCR beta chain stems from a study of T cell responses to AZD1222 COVID-19 vaccine. Study-level results: Unmutated variant regions are reportedly the target of nearly half of TCRs that are spike-specific. Spike-specific TCR breadth and depth were elevated following two AZD1222 doses.

The germline V gene encodes CDR1 SQVTM and CDR2 ANQGSEA. V lost 4 bases and J lost 5, with 11 bases in between. The CDR3 length is 12 residues. Notes on this clone: What it binds is not known.

Clones were read by immunoSEQ multiplex PCR, and TCRdb kept only the in-frame ones, dropping some. This table has roughly 99,000 clones, approximately 90% appearing once. The sequence was obtained from an adult in good health. The chain recombines TRBV29-1 with TRBJ1-1, with D possibly being TRBD1 (5 bases). This specimen was peripheral blood, taken on day 0 of AZD1222 vaccination. CDR3 sequence: CSVVGEGTEAFF. As DNA, the CDR3 is TGCAGCGTTGTCGGGGAGGGGACTGAAGCTTTCTTT.